Sequencing of this TCR beta chain was carried out in a study of blood T cells in healthy people across ages. Study results and caveats: In these data, TCR beta diversity tracked strongly with naive T cell percentage. Expanded clonotype changes were possibly confounded by unknown donor CMV status.

In terms of origin and age, donors were healthy Caucasian individuals from Russia aged 6 to 90. At least 7 million PBMCs were isolated per sample. Using a J-beta primer mix together with a sample-barcoded 5' primer, a second PCR was run for 7 to 11 cycles. TCRdb called the 5' RACE reads again in MiXCR, with one record for every CDR3 protein. The table lists 1.5 million to 2 million distinct CDR3 sequences, roughly 28% of them singletons, with approximately 7.7% in the top ten. The CDR3 runs 14 residues. Germline V gives CDR1 LGHDT, CDR2 YNNKEL (reference sequence). The V end lost 3 bases, the J end lost 3 bases, and 12 bases lay between the germline ends. This clonotype was picked up many times. Its target is unknown.

The chain links TRBV3-1 to TRBJ2-7; D unclear. Specimen: blood. The clonotype comes from a woman aged 25-40 years in good health. The DNA for the CDR3 is TGTGCCAGCAGCCAGAACGCTGGTAACTACGAGCAGTACTTC. Protein product: CASSQNAGNYEQYF.